Sequencing of this TCR beta chain was carried out in a study of blood T cell repertoires in COVID-19. The wider study: Sites across the United States, Italy and Spain contributed samples from acute and convalescent COVID-19. T cells, B-cell-depleted T cells, or PBMCs supplied cDNA or gDNA.

Germline CDR1 is SGHDT and CDR2 is YYEEEE. V gave up 6 bases and J gave up 4 bases; unmatched junction bases: 5. CDR3 size: 14 residues. Authors' analysis steps: By means of reference gene primer amplification, nucleated cell counts were estimated. Libraries were prepared by immunoSEQ multiplex PCR; TCRdb keeps only in-frame clonotypes and omits some of them. That table gives V, J and clone size, and the DNA gave D and trimming. This table holds 100,000 to 150,000 clones, around 64% found once. The clonotype was recovered from a human donor with acute or convalescent COVID-19. The donor label of this sample is uncertain. The chain carries TRBV5-6 and TRBJ1-2; TRBD1 aligns across 11 bases. The sample was peripheral blood. The CDR3 sequence: CASTMGQGVYGYTF. The CDR3 DNA reads as TGTGCCAGCACCATGGGACAGGGGGTCTATGGCTACACCTTC.